A selection of T cell receptor beta chains follows, all from one sample in a study of T cell repertoires in aging, cancer and after chemotherapy. One entry per CDR3 protein, called by TCRdb with MiXCR from the multiplex PCR reads. There are 6,000 to 9,500 distinct CDR3 sequences in the sample; roughly two fifths occur only once, and about 5% lies in the top ten. The sequenced sample consisted of blood. Source of these receptors: a human donor in good health. CDR3s include the opening cysteine and the closing phenylalanine or tryptophan. A D gene is named only where the DNA matches it firmly. Clone size is not always given. Where it is, it says once, few, many or a class for expanded clones.

clone_size j_call d_call v_call cdr3_aa cdr3_nt
NA TRBJ2-1 TRBD2 TRBV5-6 CASRSGGPYNEQFF TGTGCCAGCCGAAGCGGGGGGCCTTACAATGAGCAGTTCTTC
NA TRBJ1-3 NA TRBV6-5 CASSYQGTIYF TGTGCCAGCAGTTACCAGGGCACCATATATTTT
NA TRBJ2-7 NA TRBV13 CASSLESGASEQYF TGTGCCAGCAGCTTAGAGTCCGGGGCTTCGGAGCAGTACTTC
NA TRBJ1-5 NA TRBV7-2 CASSLGVEGNQPQHF TGTGCCAGCAGTTTAGGGGTTGAGGGCAATCAGCCCCAGCATTTT
few TRBJ2-5 TRBD2 TRBV6-5 CASSYSTSGKGETQYF TGTGCCAGCAGTTACAGTACTAGCGGGAAGGGAGAGACCCAGTACTTC
NA TRBJ1-5 TRBD1 TRBV4-2 CASSQDSQGAFQPQHF TGTGCCAGCAGCCAAGATTCGCAGGGGGCTTTTCAGCCCCAGCATTTT
few TRBJ2-2 TRBD1 TRBV7-9 CASSSGQGVAGELFF TGTGCCAGCAGCTCCGGACAGGGAGTCGCCGGGGAGCTGTTTTTT
medium-sized TRBJ1-4 NA TRBV19 CASGGPATNEKLFF TGTGCCAGTGGGGGGCCTGCAACTAATGAAAAACTGTTTTTT
NA TRBJ1-6 TRBD1 TRBV6-5 CASSPGRGLEALHF TGTGCCAGCAGCCCAGGGAGGGGGCTCGAAGCCCTCCACTTT
NA TRBJ2-1 NA TRBV29-1 CSVGGTTGGEQFF TGCAGCGTTGGTGGGACCACCGGGGGAGAGCAGTTCTTC
few TRBJ2-5 TRBD2 TRBV12-3/TRBV12-4 CASSLERGGGRFQYF TGTGCCAGCAGTTTGGAGCGGGGGGGGGGAAGATTCCAGTACTTC
medium-sized TRBJ2-3 NA TRBV15 CATSSYQENTDTQYF TGTGCCACCAGCAGCTACCAGGAGAACACAGATACGCAGTATTTT
few TRBJ1-1 NA TRBV29-1 CSVEIGRNTEAFF TGCAGCGTTGAAATTGGTAGGAACACTGAAGCTTTCTTT
NA TRBJ2-2 TRBD1 TRBV7-2 CASSTRDSLTGELFF TGTGCCAGCAGCACTAGGGACAGCCTCACCGGGGAGCTGTTTTTT
medium-sized TRBJ2-5 NA TRBV15 CATSRDDGERETQYF TGTGCCACCAGCAGAGATGACGGGGAACGGGAGACCCAGTACTTC
NA TRBJ1-2 NA TRBV5-1 CASGRDGSNYGYTF TGCGCCAGCGGCCGGGACGGCTCTAACTATGGCTACACCTTC
NA TRBJ2-3 TRBD1 TRBV5-1 CASSLEGAGADTQYF TGCGCCAGCAGCTTGGAGGGGGCAGGGGCAGATACGCAGTATTTT
NA TRBJ2-3 TRBD2 TRBV12-3/TRBV12-4 CASSLGLAGTDTQYF TGTGCCAGCAGTTTAGGACTAGCGGGAACAGATACGCAGTATTTT
medium-sized TRBJ2-7 TRBD1 TRBV19 CASSRGQGRDEQYF TGTGCCAGTAGTAGGGGACAGGGTCGCGACGAGCAGTACTTC
NA TRBJ2-2 TRBD1 TRBV6-4 CASSTGQGTGELFF TGTGCCAGCAGTACGGGACAGGGCACCGGGGAGCTGTTTTTT
medium-sized TRBJ1-5 NA TRBV19 CASRFTVLYSNQPQHF TGTGCCAGTAGGTTCACGGTCCTTTATAGCAATCAGCCCCAGCATTTT
NA TRBJ2-4 TRBD1 TRBV5-1 CASSLATGQGNIQYF TGCGCCAGCAGCTTGGCCACCGGACAGGGGAACATTCAGTACTTC
NA TRBJ2-6 NA TRBV30 CAWSLSGANVLTF TGTGCCTGGAGCCTCTCTGGGGCCAACGTCCTGACTTTC
medium-sized TRBJ2-3 NA TRBV19 CASSIRGTDTQYF TGTGCCAGTAGTATAAGGGGCACAGATACGCAGTATTTT
few TRBJ2-5 NA TRBV6-5 CASSASTTSGTQYF TGTGCCAGCAGTGCGAGTACTACTTCAGGGACCCAGTACTTC
NA TRBJ2-1 NA TRBV6-1 CASSGTGIAEQFF TGTGCCAGCAGTGGAACCGGGATCGCCGAGCAGTTCTTC
once TRBJ1-1 NA TRBV6-6 CASREGAFF TGTGCCAGCAGGGAGGGAGCTTTCTTT
NA TRBJ2-1 NA TRBV6-2/TRBV6-3 CASRPLAAHYNEQFF TGTGCCAGCAGGCCACTTGCGGCACACTACAATGAGCAGTTCTTC
medium-sized TRBJ2-3 NA TRBV19 CASYDPFSRRQYF TGTGCCAGCTATGACCCGTTTTCTCGTAGGCAGTATTTT
NA TRBJ2-7 NA TRBV6-2/TRBV6-3 CASNPTATYEQYF TGTGCCAGCAATCCCACAGCAACCTACGAGCAGTACTTC
few TRBJ2-1 NA TRBV6-2/TRBV6-3 CASSWGGPSYNEQFF TGTGCCAGCAGTTGGGGGGGGCCCTCATACAATGAGCAGTTCTTC
medium-sized TRBJ2-5 NA TRBV19 CASMGGRPDQETQYF TGTGCCAGTATGGGCGGACGGCCTGACCAAGAGACCCAGTACTTC
few TRBJ2-7 NA TRBV6-2/TRBV6-3 CASTSLYEQYF TGTGCCAGCACCTCGCTCTACGAGCAGTACTTC
NA TRBJ2-7 TRBD2 TRBV11-1 CASSLEGLAGLSYEQYF TGTGCCAGCAGCTTAGAGGGACTAGCGGGCTTATCCTACGAGCAGTACTTC
few TRBJ2-7 NA TRBV6-5 CASSYSPQGGYEQYF TGTGCCAGCAGTTACTCGCCACAGGGAGGGTACGAGCAGTACTTC
NA TRBJ1-4 NA TRBV27 CASSLGQGNEKLFF TGTGCCAGCAGTTTAGGTCAGGGAAATGAAAAACTGTTTTTT
NA TRBJ1-1 NA TRBV5-4 CASSLVAGNTEAFF TGTGCCAGCAGCTTGGTCGCAGGGAACACTGAAGCTTTCTTT
NA TRBJ2-1 NA TRBV5-4 CATVAYNEQFF TGTGCCACCGTAGCGTACAATGAGCAGTTCTTC
NA TRBJ2-6 NA TRBV6-1 CASSEDSSGANVLTF TGTGCCAGCAGTGAAGACAGCTCTGGGGCCAACGTCCTGACTTTC
NA TRBJ1-5 NA TRBV7-2 CASSRGVSGNQPQHF TGTGCCAGCAGTCGAGGGGTATCGGGGAATCAGCCCCAGCATTTT
NA TRBJ2-7 NA TRBV5-1 CASSVAGYEQYF TGCGCCAGCAGCGTTGCAGGCTACGAGCAGTACTTC